Listed below are T cell receptor beta chains from one sample, sequenced in a study of cytomegalovirus exposure and HLA in healthy donors. Data came from immunoSEQ multiplex PCR; TCRdb stores just in-frame clones and leaves some out. The table records some 180,000 clones, more than 75% of them present only once. Material for sequencing was PBMCs. These receptors all come from a woman between 25 and 40 years old in good health and CMV-seropositive. The CDR3 runs from the conserved cysteine through the conserved F or W. The D gene is left open where the match is weak. Part of the rows lack a size; the others show once, few, many or a class for expanded clones.

D gene	V gene	J gene	clone size	CDR3 DNA	CDR3 protein
TRBD2	TRBV7-9	TRBJ2-2	once	TGTGCCAGCAGCCCCGGGGTAGCGGGGGGCGACACCGGGGAGCTGTTTTTT	CASSPGVAGGDTGELFF
NA	TRBV5-1	TRBJ1-1	NA	TGCGCCAGCAGCTTGGTTCTAGGGGGAGGGACTGAAGCTTTCTTT	CASSLVLGGGTEAFF
TRBD1	TRBV9	TRBJ2-5	NA	TGTGCCAGCAGCGAATGGGACAGGCAAGAGACCCAGTACTTC	CASSEWDRQETQYF
TRBD1	TRBV5-1	TRBJ2-1	NA	TGCGCCAGCAGCAGCGGGACAGGGCTAAATGAGCAGTTCTTC	CASSSGTGLNEQFF
NA	TRBV5-1	TRBJ2-7	few	TGCGCCAGCAGCTCCCCCGGTGACAGCAGCAACGAGCAGTACTTC	CASSSPGDSSNEQYF
NA	TRBV5-5	TRBJ1-5	NA	TGTGCCAGCAGCCCTCGCGGGGGCTATAGCAATCAGCCCCAGCATTTT	CASSPRGGYSNQPQHF
TRBD1	TRBV4-3	TRBJ2-7	few	TGCGCCAGCAGCCACCGGACAGGTAATGCCCCCTACGAGCAGTACTTC	CASSHRTGNAPYEQYF
TRBD1	TRBV12-5	TRBJ2-7	NA	TGTGCTAGTGGTTTCGACAGGGGGCCGGACGAGCAGTACTTC	CASGFDRGPDEQYF
NA	TRBV7-2	TRBJ1-5	NA	TGTGCCAGCAGCTTTGGAGCCACTAGCAATCAGCCCCAGCATTTT	CASSFGATSNQPQHF
TRBD1	TRBV12-5	TRBJ1-4	NA	TGTGCTAGTGGTTTGGTTCTGACAGGGAGAACTAATGAAAAACTGTTTTTT	CASGLVLTGRTNEKLFF
NA	TRBV19	TRBJ1-5	few	TGTGCCAGCGACATTGGAGGTCAGCCCCAGCATTTT	CASDIGGQPQHF
TRBD2	TRBV28	TRBJ2-7	NA	TGTGCCAGCAGAATAGCGGGGGGGCTGGTTGAGCAGTACTTC	CASRIAGGLVEQYF
NA	TRBV9	TRBJ2-3	NA	TGTGCCAGCAGCGTAGCTGTTGGGGGGGCGAGTCAAGATACGCAGTATTTT	CASSVAVGGASQDTQYF
TRBD1	TRBV12-5	TRBJ1-4	once	TGTGCTAGTGGTTTGACAGGGGGGGTCGCTGAAAAACTGTTTTTT	CASGLTGGVAEKLFF